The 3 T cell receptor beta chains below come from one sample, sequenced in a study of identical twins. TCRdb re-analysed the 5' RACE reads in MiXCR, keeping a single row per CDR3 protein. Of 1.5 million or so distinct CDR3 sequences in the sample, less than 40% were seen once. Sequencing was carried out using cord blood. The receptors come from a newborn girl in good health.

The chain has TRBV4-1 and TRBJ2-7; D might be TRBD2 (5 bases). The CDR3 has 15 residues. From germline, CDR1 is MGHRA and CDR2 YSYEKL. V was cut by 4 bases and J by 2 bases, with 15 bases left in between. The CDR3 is CASSLTPAEPYEQYF. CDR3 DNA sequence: TGCGCCAGCAGCCTAACACCAGCGGAGCCCTACGAGCAGTACTTC.

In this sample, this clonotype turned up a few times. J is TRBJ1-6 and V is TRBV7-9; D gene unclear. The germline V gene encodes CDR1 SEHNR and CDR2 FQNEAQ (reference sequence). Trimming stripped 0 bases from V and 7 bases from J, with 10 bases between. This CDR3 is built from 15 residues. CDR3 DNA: TGTGCCAGCAGCTTAGCCATGATCCCAAATTCACCCCTCCACTTT. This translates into CASSLAMIPNSPLHF.

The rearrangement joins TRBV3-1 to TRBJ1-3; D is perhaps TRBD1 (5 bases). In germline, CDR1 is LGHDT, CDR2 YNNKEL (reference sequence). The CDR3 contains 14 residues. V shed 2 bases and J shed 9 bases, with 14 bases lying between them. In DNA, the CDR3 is TGTGCCAGCAGCCAATTCGAGGGGAGGTCCACCATATATTTT. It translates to CASSQFEGRSTIYF.